This TCR beta chain stems from a study of OX40 agonist ivuxolimab in advanced cancers. Trimming took 2 bases from V and 8 from J, leaving 15 bases between them. The CDR3 is 14 amino acids. Germline V gene lookup returns CDR1 SEHNR and CDR2 FQNEAQ (reference sequence). TCRdb keeps only in-frame clones here, not all; method: immunoSEQ multiplex PCR. The sample lists 75,000 to 80,000 clones, around 87% seen once, with about 0.57% in the top ten. The sample here was CD4+ or CD8+ T cells sorted from blood, taken in a trial of the OX40 agonist ivuxolimab. The TCR sequence derives from an adult with an advanced solid tumor such as melanoma, head and neck, liver or kidney cancer. This chain joins TRBV7-9 and TRBJ1-2; D not resolved. CDR3 DNA sequence: TGTGCCAGCAGCTTACAGGAAAGTACTGGAGGCTACACCTTC. This gives the protein CASSLQESTGGYTF.